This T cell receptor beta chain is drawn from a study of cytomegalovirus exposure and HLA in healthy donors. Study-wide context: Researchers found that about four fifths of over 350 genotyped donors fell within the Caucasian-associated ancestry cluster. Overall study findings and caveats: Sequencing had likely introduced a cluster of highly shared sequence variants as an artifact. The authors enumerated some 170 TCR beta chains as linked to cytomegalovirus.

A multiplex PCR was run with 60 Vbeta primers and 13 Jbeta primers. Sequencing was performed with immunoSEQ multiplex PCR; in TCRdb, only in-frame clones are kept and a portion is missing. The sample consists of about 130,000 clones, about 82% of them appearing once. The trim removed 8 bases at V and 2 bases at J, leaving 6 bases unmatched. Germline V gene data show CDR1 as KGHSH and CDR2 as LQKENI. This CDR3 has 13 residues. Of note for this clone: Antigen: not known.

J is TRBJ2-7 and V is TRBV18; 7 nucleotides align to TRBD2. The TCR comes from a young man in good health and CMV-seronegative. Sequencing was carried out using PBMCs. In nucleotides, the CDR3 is TGTGCCAGCGGGGGGAGGGCCGCCTACGAGCAGTACTTC. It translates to CASGGRAAYEQYF.